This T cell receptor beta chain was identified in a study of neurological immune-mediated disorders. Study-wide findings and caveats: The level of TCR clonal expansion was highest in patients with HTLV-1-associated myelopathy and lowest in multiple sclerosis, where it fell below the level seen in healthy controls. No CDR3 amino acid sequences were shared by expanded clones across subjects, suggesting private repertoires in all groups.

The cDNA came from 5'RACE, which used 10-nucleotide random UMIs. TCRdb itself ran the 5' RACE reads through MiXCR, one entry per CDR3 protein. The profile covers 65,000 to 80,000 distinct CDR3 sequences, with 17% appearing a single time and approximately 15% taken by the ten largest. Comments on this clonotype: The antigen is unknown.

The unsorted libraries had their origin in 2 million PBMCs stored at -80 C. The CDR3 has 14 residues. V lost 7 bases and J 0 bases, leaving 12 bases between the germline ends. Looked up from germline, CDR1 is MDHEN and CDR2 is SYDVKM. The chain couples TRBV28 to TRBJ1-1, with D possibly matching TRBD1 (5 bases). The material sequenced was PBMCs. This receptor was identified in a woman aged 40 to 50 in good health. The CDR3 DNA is TGTGCCAGCACCCAAAGGGGCATGAACACTGAAGCTTTCTTT. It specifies CASTQRGMNTEAFF.